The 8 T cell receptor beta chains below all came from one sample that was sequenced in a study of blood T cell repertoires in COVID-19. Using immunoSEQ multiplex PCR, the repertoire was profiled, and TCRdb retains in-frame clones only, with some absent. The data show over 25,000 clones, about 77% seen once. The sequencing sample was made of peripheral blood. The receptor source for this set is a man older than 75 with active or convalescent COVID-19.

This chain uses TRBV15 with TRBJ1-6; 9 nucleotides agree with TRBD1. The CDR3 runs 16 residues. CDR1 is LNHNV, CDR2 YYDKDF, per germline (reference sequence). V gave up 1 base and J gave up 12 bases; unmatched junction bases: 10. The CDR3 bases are TGTGCCACCAGCAGAGGACGGGACAGGGCGGTTGGACCCCTCCACTTT. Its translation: CATSRGRDRAVGPLHF.

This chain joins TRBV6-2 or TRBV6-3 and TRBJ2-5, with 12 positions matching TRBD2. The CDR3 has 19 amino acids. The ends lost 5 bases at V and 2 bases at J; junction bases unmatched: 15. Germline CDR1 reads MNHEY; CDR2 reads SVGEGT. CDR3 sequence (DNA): TGTGCCAGCAGTCCCCGGGGCCTAGCGGGAGGGTATTGGCAAGAGACCCAGTACTTC. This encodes CASSPRGLAGGYWQETQYF.

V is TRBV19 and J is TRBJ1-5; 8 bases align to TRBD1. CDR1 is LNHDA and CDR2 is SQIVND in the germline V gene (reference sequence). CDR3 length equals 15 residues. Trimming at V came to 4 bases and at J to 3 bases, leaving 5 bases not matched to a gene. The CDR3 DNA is TGTGCCAGTAGTACACCGGGACAGGTCAATCAGCCCCAGCATTTT. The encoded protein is CASSTPGQVNQPQHF.

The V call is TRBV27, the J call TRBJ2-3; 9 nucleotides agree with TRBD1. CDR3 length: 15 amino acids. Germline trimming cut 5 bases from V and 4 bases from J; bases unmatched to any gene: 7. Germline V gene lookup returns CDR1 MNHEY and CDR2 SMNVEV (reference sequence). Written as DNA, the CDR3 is TGTGCCAGCAGTCTCGTAACAGGGGGCGCAGATACGCAGTATTTT. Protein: CASSLVTGGADTQYF.

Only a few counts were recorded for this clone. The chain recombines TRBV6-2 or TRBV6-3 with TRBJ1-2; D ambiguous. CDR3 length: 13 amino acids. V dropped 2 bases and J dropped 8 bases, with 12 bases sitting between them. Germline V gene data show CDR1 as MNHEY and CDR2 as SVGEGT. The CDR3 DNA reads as TGTGCCAGCAGTTACAGAGGTGCGCGAGGCTACACCTTC. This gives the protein CASSYRGARGYTF.

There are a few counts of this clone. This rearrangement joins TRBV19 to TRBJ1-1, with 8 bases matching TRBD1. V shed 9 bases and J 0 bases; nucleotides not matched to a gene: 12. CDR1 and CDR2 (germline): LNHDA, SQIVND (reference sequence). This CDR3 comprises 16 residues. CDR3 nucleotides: TGTGCCAGCAGGAACAGGGGGGGCGGTATGAACACTGAAGCTTTCTTT. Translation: CASRNRGGGMNTEAFF.

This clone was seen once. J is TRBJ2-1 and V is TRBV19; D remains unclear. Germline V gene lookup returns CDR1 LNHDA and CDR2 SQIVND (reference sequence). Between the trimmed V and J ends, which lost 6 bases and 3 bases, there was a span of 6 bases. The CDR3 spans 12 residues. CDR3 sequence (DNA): TGTGCCAGTAGCCACAGCTACAATGAGCAGTTCTTC. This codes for CASSHSYNEQFF. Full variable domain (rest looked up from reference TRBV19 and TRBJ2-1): DGGITQSPKYLFRKEGQNVTLSCEQNLNHDAMYWYRQDPGQGLRLIYYSQIVNDFQKGDIAEGYSVSREKKESFPLTVTSAQKNPTAFYLCASSHSYNEQFFGPGTRLTVL.

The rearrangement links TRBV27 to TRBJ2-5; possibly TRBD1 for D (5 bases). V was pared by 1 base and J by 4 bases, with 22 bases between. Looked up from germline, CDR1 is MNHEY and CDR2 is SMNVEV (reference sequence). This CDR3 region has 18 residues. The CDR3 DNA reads TGTGCCAGCAGTTTATTCACCCAAACGCCAGGGTCCCCAGAGACCCAGTACTTC. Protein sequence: CASSLFTQTPGSPETQYF.